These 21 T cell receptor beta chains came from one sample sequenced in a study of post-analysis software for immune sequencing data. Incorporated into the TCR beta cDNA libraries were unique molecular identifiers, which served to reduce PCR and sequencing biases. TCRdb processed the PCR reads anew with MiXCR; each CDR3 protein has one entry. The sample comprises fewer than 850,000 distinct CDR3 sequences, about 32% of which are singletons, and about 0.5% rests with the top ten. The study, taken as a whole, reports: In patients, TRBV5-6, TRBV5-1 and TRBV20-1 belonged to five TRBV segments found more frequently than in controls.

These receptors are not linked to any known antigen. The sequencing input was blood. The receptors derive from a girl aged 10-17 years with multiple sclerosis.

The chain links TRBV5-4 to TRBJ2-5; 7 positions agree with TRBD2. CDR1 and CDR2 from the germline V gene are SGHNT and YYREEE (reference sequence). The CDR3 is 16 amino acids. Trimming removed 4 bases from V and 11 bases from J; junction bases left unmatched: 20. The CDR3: CASSLSTAGPYNEQYF. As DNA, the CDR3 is TGTGCCAGCAGCCTCTCCACAGCGGGACCCTACAATGAGCAGTACTTC.

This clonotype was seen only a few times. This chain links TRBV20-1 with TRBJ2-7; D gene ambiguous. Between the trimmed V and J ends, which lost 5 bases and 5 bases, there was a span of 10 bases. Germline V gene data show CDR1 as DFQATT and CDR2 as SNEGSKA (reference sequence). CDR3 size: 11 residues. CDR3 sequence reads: CSAPPLDEQYF. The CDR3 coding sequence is TGCAGTGCTCCCCCTCTAGACGAGCAGTACTTC.

The chain's CDR3 is CSVQGQGDSPLHF. CDR3 in DNA: TGCAGCGTCCAAGGACAGGGGGACTCACCCCTCCACTTT. The chain employs TRBV29-1 and TRBJ1-6; 10 bases map to TRBD1. The trim removed 6 bases at V and 10 bases at J, leaving 6 bases unmatched. Germline V gene data show CDR1 as SQVTM and CDR2 as ANQGSEA. The length of the CDR3 is 13 residues.

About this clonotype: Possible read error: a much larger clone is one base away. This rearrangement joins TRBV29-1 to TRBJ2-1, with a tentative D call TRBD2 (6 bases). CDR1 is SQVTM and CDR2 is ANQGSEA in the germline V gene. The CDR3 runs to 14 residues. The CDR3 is CSVDGSGVRGEHFF. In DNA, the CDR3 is TGCAGCGTTGACGGTAGCGGAGTTAGGGGTGAGCACTTCTTC.

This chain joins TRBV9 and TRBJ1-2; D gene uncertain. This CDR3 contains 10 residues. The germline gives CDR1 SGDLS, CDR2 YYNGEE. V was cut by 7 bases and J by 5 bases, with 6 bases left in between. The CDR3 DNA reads TGTGCCAGCGGAGGGTATGGCTACACCTTC. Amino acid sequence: CASGGYGYTF.

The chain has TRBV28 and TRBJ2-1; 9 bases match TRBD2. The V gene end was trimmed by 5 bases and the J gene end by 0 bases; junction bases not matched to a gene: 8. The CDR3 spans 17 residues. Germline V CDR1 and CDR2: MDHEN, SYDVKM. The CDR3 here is CASSPGLAVGSYNEQFF. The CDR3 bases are TGTGCCAGCAGTCCGGGACTAGCAGTGGGCTCCTACAATGAGCAGTTCTTC.

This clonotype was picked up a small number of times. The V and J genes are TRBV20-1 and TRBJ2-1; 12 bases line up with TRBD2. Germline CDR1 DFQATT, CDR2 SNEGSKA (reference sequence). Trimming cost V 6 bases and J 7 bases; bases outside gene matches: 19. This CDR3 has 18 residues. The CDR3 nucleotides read TGCAGTGCCCCTACCGGGCAGCTAGCGGGAGGGAGAGAAAATGAGCAGTTCTTC. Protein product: CSAPTGQLAGGRENEQFF.

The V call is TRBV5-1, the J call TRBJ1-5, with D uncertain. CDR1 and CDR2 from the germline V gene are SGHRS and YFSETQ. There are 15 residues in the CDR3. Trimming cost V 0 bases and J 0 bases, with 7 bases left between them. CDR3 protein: CASSLGENSNQPQHF. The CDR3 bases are TGCGCCAGCAGCTTGGGTGAGAATAGCAATCAGCCCCAGCATTTT.

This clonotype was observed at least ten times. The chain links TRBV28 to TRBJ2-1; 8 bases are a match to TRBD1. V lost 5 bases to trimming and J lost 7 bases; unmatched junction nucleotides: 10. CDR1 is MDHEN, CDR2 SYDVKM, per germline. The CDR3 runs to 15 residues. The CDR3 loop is CASSRKRTGRNEQFF. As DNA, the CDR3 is TGTGCCAGCAGTCGAAAACGGACAGGGCGGAATGAGCAGTTCTTC.

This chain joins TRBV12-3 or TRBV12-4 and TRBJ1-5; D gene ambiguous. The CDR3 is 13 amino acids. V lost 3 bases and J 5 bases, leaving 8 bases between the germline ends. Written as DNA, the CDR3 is TGTGCCAGCAGTTTTCTCAGAGATCAGCCCCAGCATTTT. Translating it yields CASSFLRDQPQHF.

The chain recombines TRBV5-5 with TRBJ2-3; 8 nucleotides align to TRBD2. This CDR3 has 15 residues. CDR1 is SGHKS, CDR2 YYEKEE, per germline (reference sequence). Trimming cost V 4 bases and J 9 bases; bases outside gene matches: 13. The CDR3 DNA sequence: TGTGCCAGCAGCGCGGACGGACTAGCCGGGGGGACGCAGTATTTT. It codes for CASSADGLAGGTQYF.

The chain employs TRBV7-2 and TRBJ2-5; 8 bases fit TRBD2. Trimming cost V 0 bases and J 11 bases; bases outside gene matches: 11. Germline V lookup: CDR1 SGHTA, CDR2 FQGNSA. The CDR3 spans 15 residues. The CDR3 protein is CASSLASGGQGEQYF. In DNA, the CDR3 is TGTGCCAGCAGCTTAGCCAGCGGGGGTCAAGGTGAGCAGTACTTC. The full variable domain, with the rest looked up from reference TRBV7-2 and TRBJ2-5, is GAGVSQSPSNKVTEKGKDVELRCDPISGHTALYWYRQSLGQGLEFLIYFQGNSAPDKSGLPSDRFSAERTGGSVSTLTIQRTQQEDSAVYLCASSLASGGQGEQYFGPGTRLLVL.

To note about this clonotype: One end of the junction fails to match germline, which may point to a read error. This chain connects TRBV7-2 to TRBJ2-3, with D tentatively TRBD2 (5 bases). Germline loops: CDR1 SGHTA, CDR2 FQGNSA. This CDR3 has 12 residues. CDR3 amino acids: CASSLASLEVYF. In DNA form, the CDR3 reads TGTGCCAGTAGCTTAGCGAGCCTAGAAGTCTATTTT.

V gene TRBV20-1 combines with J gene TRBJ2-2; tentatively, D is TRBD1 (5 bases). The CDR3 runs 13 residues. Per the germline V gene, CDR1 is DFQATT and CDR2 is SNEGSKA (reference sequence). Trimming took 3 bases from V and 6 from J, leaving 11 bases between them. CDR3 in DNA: TGCAGTGCTAGGGACACTTTATCCGGGGAGCTGTTTTTT. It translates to CSARDTLSGELFF.

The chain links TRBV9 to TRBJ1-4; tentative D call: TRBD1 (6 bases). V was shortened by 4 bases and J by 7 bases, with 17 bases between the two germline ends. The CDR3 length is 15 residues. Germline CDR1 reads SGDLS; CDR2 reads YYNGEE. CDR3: CASSPGEDRSEKLFF. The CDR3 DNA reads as TGTGCCAGCAGCCCAGGGGAGGATCGGAGTGAAAAACTGTTTTTT.

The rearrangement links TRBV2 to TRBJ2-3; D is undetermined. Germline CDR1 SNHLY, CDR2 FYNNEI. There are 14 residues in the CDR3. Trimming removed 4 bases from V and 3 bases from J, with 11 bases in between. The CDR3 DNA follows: TGTGCCAGCAGTGTGGGCTCGCGAACAGATACGCAGTATTTT. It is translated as CASSVGSRTDTQYF. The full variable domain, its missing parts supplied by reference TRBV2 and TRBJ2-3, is EPEVTQTPSHQVTQMGQEVILRCVPISNHLYFYWYRQILGQKVEFLVSFYNNEISEKSEIFDDQFSVERPDGSNFTLKIRSTKLEDSAMYFCASSVGSRTDTQYFGPGTRLTVL.

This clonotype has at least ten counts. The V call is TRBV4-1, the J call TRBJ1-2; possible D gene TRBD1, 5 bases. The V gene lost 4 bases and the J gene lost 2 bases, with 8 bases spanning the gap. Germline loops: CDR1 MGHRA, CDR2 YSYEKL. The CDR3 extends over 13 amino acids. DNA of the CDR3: TGCGCCAGCAGCCCGAAGGGGAACTATGGCTACACCTTC. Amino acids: CASSPKGNYGYTF.

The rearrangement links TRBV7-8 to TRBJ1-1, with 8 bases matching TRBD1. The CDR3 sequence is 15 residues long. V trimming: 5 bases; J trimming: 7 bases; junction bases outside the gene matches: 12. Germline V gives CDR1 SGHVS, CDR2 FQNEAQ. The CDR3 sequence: CASSPRTGNSLEAFF. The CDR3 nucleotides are TGTGCCAGCAGCCCGCGGACAGGGAATTCGCTTGAAGCTTTCTTT.

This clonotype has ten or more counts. For the CDR3, the DNA is TGCAGCGTTGAAGACCCACCCGGAACCCAGTACTTC. This sequence encodes CSVEDPPGTQYF. This sequence joins TRBV29-1 and TRBJ2-5; D is ambiguous. The CDR3 length is 12 residues. The germline gives CDR1 SQVTM, CDR2 ANQGSEA. The V and J ends lost 0 bases and 8 bases respectively, with 10 bases between them.

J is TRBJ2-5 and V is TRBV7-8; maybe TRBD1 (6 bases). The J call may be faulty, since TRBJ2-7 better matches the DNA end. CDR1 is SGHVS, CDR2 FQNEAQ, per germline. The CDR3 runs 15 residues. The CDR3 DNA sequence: TGTGCCAGCAGCGAACAGGGCGTTTTTTCCTACGAGCAGTACTTC. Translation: CASSEQGVFSYEQYF.

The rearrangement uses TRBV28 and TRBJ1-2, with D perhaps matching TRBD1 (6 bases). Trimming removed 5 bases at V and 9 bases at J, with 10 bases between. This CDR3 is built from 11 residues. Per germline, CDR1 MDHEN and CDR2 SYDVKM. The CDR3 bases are TGTGCCAGCAGTGGGACACGCAGCTACACCTTC. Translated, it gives CASSGTRSYTF.